This is a list of T cell receptor beta chains from one sample in a study of shared clonotypes between healthy human individuals. Only in-frame clones appear in the TCRdb table, and some are missing; sequencing was by immunoSEQ multiplex PCR. The table records around 2.5 million clones, roughly 93% of them present only once. Sequencing was performed on naive CD4+ T cells from PBMCs. The receptors come from a man between 18 and 35 years old in good health. Some clones in this sample may be carry-over from other donors' samples. CDR3s include the opening cysteine and the closing phenylalanine or tryptophan. The order of the fields is clone size, D gene, J gene, V gene, CDR3 length, CDR3 DNA, CDR3 protein. D genes are given only for firm matches. Not all rows give a size; the values are once, few, many and, for expanded clones, a class.

abundance: once; d_gene: -; j_gene: TRBJ1-2; v_gene: TRBV28; len: 14; CDR3nt: TGTGCCAGCAGTGCAACCCCGGGGGCATATGGCTACACCTTC; CDR3aa: CASSATPGAYGYTF
abundance: -; d_gene: -; j_gene: TRBJ2-7; v_gene: TRBV6-5; len: 14; CDR3nt: TGTGCCAGCAGCCTCAGACAGGGAGGACACGAGCAGTACTTC; CDR3aa: CASSLRQGGHEQYF
abundance: once; d_gene: TRBD2; j_gene: TRBJ2-1; v_gene: TRBV5-1; len: 15; CDR3nt: TGCGCCAGCAGCTTAGCGGGGGACTCCTACAATGAGCAGTTCTTC; CDR3aa: CASSLAGDSYNEQFF
abundance: -; d_gene: -; j_gene: TRBJ2-7; v_gene: TRBV7-9; len: 15; CDR3nt: TGTGCCAGCAGCTTAGATCACGGGTTAAGCTACGAGCAGTACTTC; CDR3aa: CASSLDHGLSYEQYF
abundance: -; d_gene: -; j_gene: TRBJ2-3; v_gene: TRBV7-3; len: 12; CDR3nt: TGTGCCAGCAGCTCAGACAGAGATACGCAGTATTTT; CDR3aa: CASSSDRDTQYF
abundance: -; d_gene: -; j_gene: TRBJ2-5; v_gene: TRBV5-4; len: 15; CDR3nt: TGTGCCAGCAGCTTGGGGGTAGGCGGCCAAGAGACCCAGTACTTC; CDR3aa: CASSLGVGGQETQYF
abundance: -; d_gene: TRBD1; j_gene: TRBJ1-1; v_gene: TRBV10-3; len: 15; CDR3nt: TGTGCCATCAGCCGACAGGGGGGTATGAACACTGAAGCTTTCTTT; CDR3aa: CAISRQGGMNTEAFF
abundance: -; d_gene: -; j_gene: TRBJ1-2; v_gene: TRBV28; len: 13; CDR3nt: TGTGCCAGCAGGACCGGGCCCCTAAGGGGCTACACCTTC; CDR3aa: CASRTGPLRGYTF
abundance: -; d_gene: -; j_gene: TRBJ2-5; v_gene: TRBV18; len: 14; CDR3nt: TGTGCCAGCTCGGTCTACAGAAACCAAGAGACCCAGTACTTC; CDR3aa: CASSVYRNQETQYF
abundance: -; d_gene: TRBD1; j_gene: TRBJ1-1; v_gene: TRBV15; len: 15; CDR3nt: TGTGCCACCAGCAGAGACAACAGGGGGAACACTGAAGCTTTCTTT; CDR3aa: CATSRDNRGNTEAFF
abundance: -; d_gene: -; j_gene: TRBJ1-1; v_gene: TRBV28; len: 14; CDR3nt: TGTGCCAGCAGTCCTCAATGGGCGAACACTGAAGCTTTCTTT; CDR3aa: CASSPQWANTEAFF
abundance: -; d_gene: TRBD1; j_gene: TRBJ2-7; v_gene: TRBV9; len: 14; CDR3nt: TGTGCCAGCAGCGCCGGGACAGGGGGACACGAGCAGTACTTC; CDR3aa: CASSAGTGGHEQYF
abundance: -; d_gene: -; j_gene: TRBJ1-6; v_gene: TRBV18; len: 13; CDR3nt: TGTGCCAGCTCACCACGCGTGGATTCACCCCTCCACTTT; CDR3aa: CASSPRVDSPLHF
abundance: -; d_gene: -; j_gene: TRBJ2-1; v_gene: TRBV15; len: 13; CDR3nt: TGTGCCACCAGCAGAGAGCCGGGTGCAGAGCAGTTCTTC; CDR3aa: CATSREPGAEQFF
abundance: once; d_gene: -; j_gene: TRBJ2-3; v_gene: TRBV28; len: 15; CDR3nt: TGTGCCAGCAGTTTAGCGGGGCTTTACACAGATACGCAGTATTTT; CDR3aa: CASSLAGLYTDTQYF
abundance: -; d_gene: -; j_gene: TRBJ2-1; v_gene: TRBV18; len: 15; CDR3nt: TGTGCCAGCTCACCTCTAGGAGGGGGCTACAATGAGCAGTTCTTC; CDR3aa: CASSPLGGGYNEQFF
abundance: -; d_gene: -; j_gene: TRBJ1-4; v_gene: TRBV11-2; len: 11; CDR3nt: TGTGCCAGCAGCGTCGGAGGAAAACTGTTTTTT; CDR3aa: CASSVGGKLFF
abundance: -; d_gene: TRBD2; j_gene: TRBJ2-7; v_gene: TRBV18; len: 18; CDR3nt: TGTGCCAGCTCACCGGGGACTAGCGGGAAATCAGGATCCCACGAGCAGTACTTC; CDR3aa: CASSPGTSGKSGSHEQYF
abundance: once; d_gene: TRBD1; j_gene: TRBJ1-5; v_gene: TRBV19; len: 16; CDR3nt: TGTGCCAGTGGGTCCCGGGACAGGGGGCGCCAACAGCCCCAGCATTTT; CDR3aa: CASGSRDRGRQQPQHF
abundance: -; d_gene: -; j_gene: TRBJ2-5; v_gene: TRBV30; len: 14; CDR3nt: TGTGCCTGGAGTGTACACAGGGACCAAGAGACCCAGTACTTC; CDR3aa: CAWSVHRDQETQYF
abundance: -; d_gene: TRBD1; j_gene: TRBJ2-7; v_gene: TRBV6-1; len: 15; CDR3nt: TGTGCCAGCAGTGGCCCCGGGACAGGGGGCCACGAGCAGTACTTC; CDR3aa: CASSGPGTGGHEQYF
abundance: -; d_gene: -; j_gene: TRBJ2-7; v_gene: TRBV5-5; len: 13; CDR3nt: TGTGCCAGCAGCTGGCAGGTATCCTACGAGCAGTACTTC; CDR3aa: CASSWQVSYEQYF
abundance: -; d_gene: -; j_gene: TRBJ2-3; v_gene: TRBV6-4; len: 13; CDR3nt: TGTGCCAGCAGCCGGGGCCGGGCAGATACGCAGTATTTT; CDR3aa: CASSRGRADTQYF
abundance: -; d_gene: TRBD1; j_gene: TRBJ2-7; v_gene: TRBV6-6; len: 14; CDR3nt: TGTGCCAGCAGAGCACAGGGGGCGCGGTACGAGCAGTACTTC; CDR3aa: CASRAQGARYEQYF
abundance: -; d_gene: -; j_gene: TRBJ1-2; v_gene: TRBV4-3; len: 16; CDR3nt: TGCGCCAGCAGCCAAGATCTTAGCCGGGGTGACTATGGCTACACCTTC; CDR3aa: CASSQDLSRGDYGYTF
abundance: -; d_gene: TRBD1; j_gene: TRBJ1-2; v_gene: TRBV5-5; len: 16; CDR3nt: TGTGCCAGTATGGGACAGGGGGAAGGATTCAACTATGGCTACACCTTC; CDR3aa: CASMGQGEGFNYGYTF
abundance: -; d_gene: -; j_gene: TRBJ1-1; v_gene: TRBV29-1; len: 13; CDR3nt: TGCAGCGTTCAAAGGCCCGGTTTCACTGAAGCTTTCTTT; CDR3aa: CSVQRPGFTEAFF
abundance: -; d_gene: -; j_gene: TRBJ2-6; v_gene: TRBV27; len: 15; CDR3nt: TGTGCCAGCAGACGGACTACCTCTGGGGCCAACGTCCTGACTTTC; CDR3aa: CASRRTTSGANVLTF
abundance: -; d_gene: -; j_gene: TRBJ2-1; v_gene: TRBV10-3; len: 15; CDR3nt: TGTGCCATCAGTGAGTCGGGGGGCTCCTACAATGAGCAGTTCTTC; CDR3aa: CAISESGGSYNEQFF
abundance: -; d_gene: -; j_gene: TRBJ2-3; v_gene: TRBV7-2; len: 11; CDR3nt: TGTGCCAGCGGGGCCACAGATACGCAGTATTTT; CDR3aa: CASGATDTQYF
abundance: -; d_gene: -; j_gene: TRBJ2-6; v_gene: TRBV18; len: 17; CDR3nt: TGTGCCAGCTCACCAACCTTTCTTGTAACTGGGGCCAACGTCCTGACTTTC; CDR3aa: CASSPTFLVTGANVLTF
abundance: -; d_gene: TRBD1; j_gene: TRBJ1-3; v_gene: TRBV7-2; len: 18; CDR3nt: TGTGCCAGCAGCTTAGTTGTTGGAACAGGGGGCAATAGAAACACCATATATTTT; CDR3aa: CASSLVVGTGGNRNTIYF
abundance: -; d_gene: -; j_gene: TRBJ2-2; v_gene: TRBV5-4; len: 15; CDR3nt: TGTGCCAGCAGCGTAGGGACAACGAACACCGGGGAGCTGTTTTTT; CDR3aa: CASSVGTTNTGELFF
abundance: -; d_gene: TRBD1; j_gene: TRBJ1-5; v_gene: TRBV6-1; len: 13; CDR3nt: TGTGCCAGCAGTGGACAGGGAGGTCAGCCCCAGCATTTT; CDR3aa: CASSGQGGQPQHF
abundance: -; d_gene: -; j_gene: TRBJ2-7; v_gene: TRBV18; len: 14; CDR3nt: TGTGCCAGCTCACCACCGCCCGGTAACTACGAGCAGTACTTC; CDR3aa: CASSPPPGNYEQYF
abundance: -; d_gene: -; j_gene: TRBJ1-3; v_gene: TRBV4-3; len: 14; CDR3nt: TGCGCCAGCAGCCAAGAAACCTGGGGAAACACCATATATTTT; CDR3aa: CASSQETWGNTIYF
abundance: -; d_gene: -; j_gene: TRBJ2-7; v_gene: TRBV7-9; len: 15; CDR3nt: TGTGCCAGCAGCCCCCGGGACGGATTCTCCTACGAGCAGTACTTC; CDR3aa: CASSPRDGFSYEQYF
abundance: -; d_gene: TRBD1; j_gene: TRBJ2-2; v_gene: TRBV2; len: 15; CDR3nt: TGTGCCAGCACCCCGACAGGGGCGAACACCGGGGAGCTGTTTTTT; CDR3aa: CASTPTGANTGELFF
abundance: once; d_gene: -; j_gene: TRBJ2-7; v_gene: TRBV19; len: 14; CDR3nt: TGTGCCAGTAGTCATACGGGGAATTCCTACGAGCAGTACTTC; CDR3aa: CASSHTGNSYEQYF
abundance: once; d_gene: TRBD1; j_gene: TRBJ1-5; v_gene: TRBV12-5; len: 17; CDR3nt: TGTGCTAGTGCCAAGGGACAGGGGGAAAATCGCAATCAGCCCCAGCATTTT; CDR3aa: CASAKGQGENRNQPQHF
abundance: -; d_gene: TRBD1; j_gene: TRBJ2-1; v_gene: TRBV18; len: 16; CDR3nt: TGTGCCAGCTCACCCCCGGGGACAGGGGGCTACAATGAGCAGTTCTTC; CDR3aa: CASSPPGTGGYNEQFF
abundance: -; d_gene: TRBD2; j_gene: TRBJ2-7; v_gene: TRBV28; len: 13; CDR3nt: TGTGCCAGCAGTCTAGCGGGACCCTACGAGCAGTACTTC; CDR3aa: CASSLAGPYEQYF
abundance: -; d_gene: -; j_gene: TRBJ1-5; v_gene: TRBV4-1; len: 17; CDR3nt: TGCGCCAGCAGCCAAGAAAGAGGCAGGGCAGGTGGTCAGCCCCAGCATTTT; CDR3aa: CASSQERGRAGGQPQHF
abundance: -; d_gene: -; j_gene: TRBJ2-4; v_gene: TRBV11-2; len: 13; CDR3nt: TGTGCCAGCAGCTTAATTCGGAGGAACATTCAGTACTTC; CDR3aa: CASSLIRRNIQYF
abundance: -; d_gene: -; j_gene: TRBJ2-1; v_gene: TRBV11-2; len: 15; CDR3nt: TGTGCCAGCAGCTTAGAACTAGGCTCCTACAATGAGCAGTTCTTC; CDR3aa: CASSLELGSYNEQFF
abundance: -; d_gene: -; j_gene: TRBJ1-1; v_gene: TRBV19; len: 13; CDR3nt: TGTGCCAGTAGTATTTTTGGGGGTTCTGAAGCTTTCTTT; CDR3aa: CASSIFGGSEAFF
abundance: -; d_gene: -; j_gene: TRBJ2-7; v_gene: TRBV11-3; len: 13; CDR3nt: TGTGCCAGCAGCTCGGGATCGTCCTACGAGCAGTACTTC; CDR3aa: CASSSGSSYEQYF
abundance: -; d_gene: -; j_gene: TRBJ1-3; v_gene: TRBV7-6; len: 12; CDR3nt: TGTGCCAGCAGCAGGGGGGAGGGCACCATATATTTT; CDR3aa: CASSRGEGTIYF
abundance: -; d_gene: -; j_gene: TRBJ2-5; v_gene: TRBV7-2; len: 15; CDR3nt: TGTGCCAGCAGCTTAGTATCACCGTACCAAGAGACCCAGTACTTC; CDR3aa: CASSLVSPYQETQYF
abundance: -; d_gene: -; j_gene: TRBJ1-2; v_gene: TRBV27; len: 15; CDR3nt: TGTGCCAGCAGTTTATGGACAGTTCGTAACTATGGCTACACCTTC; CDR3aa: CASSLWTVRNYGYTF